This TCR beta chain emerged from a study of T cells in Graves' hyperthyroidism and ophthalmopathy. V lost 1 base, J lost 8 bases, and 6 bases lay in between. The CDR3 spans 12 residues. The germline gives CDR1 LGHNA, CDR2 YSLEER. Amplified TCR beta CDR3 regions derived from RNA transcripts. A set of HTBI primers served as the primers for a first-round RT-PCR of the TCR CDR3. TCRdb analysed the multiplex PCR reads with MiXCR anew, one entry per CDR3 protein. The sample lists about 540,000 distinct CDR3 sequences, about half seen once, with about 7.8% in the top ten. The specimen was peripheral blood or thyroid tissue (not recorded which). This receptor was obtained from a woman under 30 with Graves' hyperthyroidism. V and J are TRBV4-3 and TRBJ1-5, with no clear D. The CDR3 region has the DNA TGCGCCAGCAGCCAAGTTGGGGAGCCCCAGCATTTT. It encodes CASSQVGEPQHF.